This is a list of T cell receptor beta chains from one sample in a study of T cell responses to AZD1222 COVID-19 vaccine. Generated by immunoSEQ multiplex PCR, the TCRdb table keeps only in-frame clones and is missing some. This table has roughly 160,000 clones, around 92% appearing once. This material consisted of peripheral blood, taken 28 days after the second AZD1222 dose. These receptors came from an adult who received the AZD1222 COVID-19 vaccine. The CDR3 runs from the conserved cysteine through the conserved F or W. D genes are given only for firm matches. A clone size is listed for some rows: how often the clone was seen (once, few, many), or a class if it is expanded.

j_call: TRBJ2-1; clone_size: .; v_call: TRBV28; d_call: .; cdr3_aa: CASIKDPVYNEQFF; cdr3_nt: TGTGCCAGCATCAAAGACCCGGTCTACAATGAGCAGTTCTTC
j_call: TRBJ2-7; clone_size: .; v_call: TRBV5-1; d_call: TRBD1; cdr3_aa: CASSLQGPGQGAYEQYF; cdr3_nt: TGCGCCAGCAGCCTACAGGGGCCAGGACAGGGGGCCTACGAGCAGTACTTC
j_call: TRBJ2-1; clone_size: .; v_call: TRBV18; d_call: TRBD2; cdr3_aa: CASSPPPSGGADEQFF; cdr3_nt: TGTGCCAGCTCACCGCCCCCTAGCGGGGGGGCGGATGAGCAGTTCTTC
j_call: TRBJ1-1; clone_size: .; v_call: TRBV9; d_call: .; cdr3_aa: CASSVGAGSRTEAFF; cdr3_nt: TGTGCCAGCAGCGTAGGGGCAGGGAGTAGAACTGAAGCTTTCTTT
j_call: TRBJ1-4; clone_size: .; v_call: TRBV12-3/TRBV12-4; d_call: .; cdr3_aa: CASSRTVEKLFF; cdr3_nt: TGTGCCAGCAGCCGAACAGTGGAAAAACTGTTTTTT
j_call: TRBJ2-2; clone_size: .; v_call: TRBV3-1/TRBV3-2; d_call: .; cdr3_aa: CASSQGGTYTGELFF; cdr3_nt: TGTGCCAGCAGCCAGGGGGGGACATACACCGGGGAGCTGTTTTTT
j_call: TRBJ1-5; clone_size: .; v_call: TRBV19; d_call: .; cdr3_aa: CATRPGAPNQPQHF; cdr3_nt: TGTGCCACCCGTCCGGGGGCCCCCAATCAGCCCCAGCATTTT
j_call: TRBJ1-6; clone_size: .; v_call: TRBV2; d_call: .; cdr3_aa: CASSERQANSPLHF; cdr3_nt: TGTGCCAGCAGTGAGCGGCAGGCTAATTCACCCCTCCACTTT
j_call: TRBJ1-4; clone_size: .; v_call: TRBV30; d_call: .; cdr3_aa: CAWSAEENEKLFF; cdr3_nt: TGTGCCTGGAGTGCGGAGGAGAATGAAAAACTGTTTTTT
j_call: TRBJ2-1; clone_size: .; v_call: TRBV11-2; d_call: .; cdr3_aa: CASSLDPLPKAYNEQFF; cdr3_nt: TGTGCCAGCAGCTTAGATCCGCTACCTAAGGCCTACAATGAGCAGTTCTTC
j_call: TRBJ1-4; clone_size: once; v_call: TRBV10-3; d_call: TRBD1; cdr3_aa: CATRDRVTTNEKLFF; cdr3_nt: TGTGCCACCCGGGACAGGGTTACAACTAATGAAAAACTGTTTTTT
j_call: TRBJ2-7; clone_size: .; v_call: TRBV11-3; d_call: TRBD2; cdr3_aa: CASSSGTRGDEQYF; cdr3_nt: TGTGCCAGCAGCTCCGGGACTAGGGGTGACGAGCAGTACTTC
j_call: TRBJ1-1; clone_size: .; v_call: TRBV18; d_call: .; cdr3_aa: CASSPMNTEAFF; cdr3_nt: TGTGCCAGCTCACCAATGAACACTGAAGCTTTCTTT
j_call: TRBJ2-7; clone_size: .; v_call: TRBV12-3/TRBV12-4; d_call: .; cdr3_aa: CASSYSGAYEQYF; cdr3_nt: TGTGCCAGCAGTTATTCGGGGGCCTACGAGCAGTACTTC
j_call: TRBJ1-3; clone_size: .; v_call: TRBV28; d_call: TRBD1; cdr3_aa: CASRPAGTAFVSGNTIYF; cdr3_nt: TGTGCCAGCAGACCGGCAGGGACAGCCTTTGTCTCTGGAAACACCATATATTTT
j_call: TRBJ1-1; clone_size: .; v_call: TRBV5-1; d_call: .; cdr3_aa: CASSLDLRGAEAFF; cdr3_nt: TGCGCCAGCAGCTTGGATCTCCGGGGAGCTGAAGCTTTCTTT
j_call: TRBJ1-1; clone_size: once; v_call: TRBV12-3/TRBV12-4; d_call: .; cdr3_aa: CASRGTLNTEAFF; cdr3_nt: TGTGCCAGCAGGGGGACGTTGAACACTGAAGCTTTCTTT
j_call: TRBJ2-3; clone_size: once; v_call: TRBV4-1; d_call: .; cdr3_aa: CASSQDSHRASTDTQYF; cdr3_nt: TGCGCCAGCAGCCAAGACTCACACAGAGCTAGCACAGATACGCAGTATTTT
j_call: TRBJ2-1; clone_size: .; v_call: TRBV5-6; d_call: TRBD2; cdr3_aa: CASSSLTSGGHNEQFF; cdr3_nt: TGTGCCAGCAGCTCCTTGACTAGCGGGGGCCACAATGAGCAGTTCTTC
j_call: TRBJ1-5; clone_size: .; v_call: TRBV5-1; d_call: .; cdr3_aa: CASPIVDRPNQPQHF; cdr3_nt: TGCGCCAGCCCTATCGTAGACAGGCCTAATCAGCCCCAGCATTTT
j_call: TRBJ1-1; clone_size: .; v_call: TRBV27; d_call: .; cdr3_aa: CASSLKAGPNTEAFF; cdr3_nt: TGTGCCAGCAGTTTAAAGGCAGGGCCAAACACTGAAGCTTTCTTT
j_call: TRBJ1-2; clone_size: .; v_call: TRBV27; d_call: .; cdr3_aa: CASSLYTPDRVNYGYTF; cdr3_nt: TGTGCCAGCAGTTTATATACCCCCGACAGAGTGAACTATGGCTACACCTTC